Following are 20 T cell receptor beta chains from one sample sequenced in a study of shared clonotypes between healthy human individuals. TCRdb's table, derived via immunoSEQ multiplex PCR, lists solely in-frame clones and lacks some. Of over a million clones in the sample, approximately 98.5% are singletons; the top ten hold roughly 0.36%. The material sequenced was naive CD4+ T cells sorted from blood. The subset: CD45RA+ positively selected. All receptors derive from a man younger than 45 in good health.

This chain links TRBV28 with TRBJ2-1; a possible D gene is TRBD1 (6 bases). Germline-derived CDR1 and CDR2 are MDHEN and SYDVKM. The CDR3 length is 15 residues. Trimming left V 9 bases short and J 3 bases short, with 18 bases between. CDR3 in amino acids: CASCSGTLDYNEQFF. CDR3 coding DNA: TGTGCCAGTTGCTCCGGGACACTTGACTACAATGAGCAGTTCTTC.

The genes are TRBV29-1 and TRBJ2-7; no definite D call. The CDR3 contains 12 residues. Looked up from germline, CDR1 is SQVTM and CDR2 is ANQGSEA. The V end lost 0 bases, the J end lost 4 bases, and 7 bases lay between the germline ends. The DNA of the CDR3 is TGCAGCGTTGAAGATCAACTTTACGAGCAGTACTTC. Translation: CSVEDQLYEQYF.

The V and J genes are TRBV5-6 and TRBJ2-7; D is unresolved. The CDR3 is made up of 16 amino acids. Germline-derived CDR1 and CDR2 are SGHDT and YYEEEE. Trimming shortened V by 2 bases and J by 2 bases, and 17 bases separated the two germline ends. DNA of the CDR3: TGTGCCAGCAGCTTTTTTGCAGCCAATTCCGCCTACGAGCAGTACTTC. Its protein product is CASSFFAANSAYEQYF.

This clone was recorded once. The chain joins TRBV18 to TRBJ2-3, with D perhaps TRBD1 (7 bases). This CDR3 comprises 16 residues. V lost 3 bases and J 2 bases, leaving 15 bases between the germline ends. The germline CDR1 and CDR2 sequences are KGHSH and LQKENI. CDR3 nucleotides: TGTGCCAGCTCACCTCGCGGCAGGGGGGCCACAGATACGCAGTATTTT. Residues: CASSPRGRGATDTQYF.

The chain employs TRBV28 and TRBJ2-3; no reliable D call. Trimming left V 2 bases short and J 6 bases short, with 6 bases between. This CDR3 region has 12 residues. Germline CDR1 MDHEN, CDR2 SYDVKM. The CDR3 spells CASSLTEDTQYF. For the CDR3, the DNA is TGTGCCAGCAGTTTAACCGAGGATACGCAGTATTTT.

CDR3: CASSLAEGSLATYEQYF. Here the CDR3 DNA reads TGTGCCAGCAGCTTAGCAGAGGGGAGTCTAGCGACCTACGAGCAGTACTTC. The chain links TRBV7-9 to TRBJ2-7; possible D gene TRBD2, 6 bases. CDR1 is SEHNR, CDR2 FQNEAQ, per germline (reference sequence). There are 17 residues in the CDR3. The V gene lost 0 bases and the J gene lost 2 bases, with 17 bases spanning the gap.

This chain joins TRBV11-2 and TRBJ2-3, with 8 bases matching TRBD1. V lost 5 bases, J lost 2 bases, and 9 bases stayed unmatched. Germline V lookup: CDR1 SGHAT, CDR2 FQNNGV. CDR3 length: 16 residues. CDR3 residues: CASSPGDRPHTDTQYF. The DNA of the CDR3 is TGTGCCAGCAGCCCCGGGGACAGGCCCCACACAGATACGCAGTATTTT.

V is TRBV2 and J is TRBJ2-7, with a tentative D call TRBD2 (5 bases). The CDR3 runs to 13 residues. CDR1 is SNHLY, CDR2 FYNNEI, per germline. V was trimmed by 8 bases and J by 7 bases, leaving 18 bases between them. In DNA form, the CDR3 reads TGTGCCAGCTCCCAGAGGGTCCTGCGGGAGCAGTACTTC. Translation: CASSQRVLREQYF.

The rearrangement uses TRBV18 and TRBJ1-2; 8 bases map to TRBD1. Germline V gives CDR1 KGHSH, CDR2 LQKENI. The CDR3 sequence is 14 residues long. J lost 3 bases, V lost 4 bases, and 4 bases had no gene match. The CDR3 protein is CASSRTGQDYGYTF. DNA for the CDR3: TGTGCCAGCTCACGCACGGGACAGGACTATGGCTACACCTTC.

The chain employs TRBV6-1 and TRBJ1-5; D is possibly TRBD1 (5 bases). The CDR3 runs to 14 residues. V shed 3 bases and J shed 9 bases, with 15 bases lying between them. CDR1 MNHNS and CDR2 SASEGT come from the germline V gene. The CDR3 reads CASSDGAGLLPQHF. In nucleotides, the CDR3 is TGTGCCAGCAGTGACGGGGCAGGCTTATTGCCCCAGCATTTT.

The CDR3 reads CASSRQGMNTEAFF. In DNA, the CDR3 is TGTGCCAGCAGCCGACAGGGCATGAACACTGAAGCTTTCTTT. The chain uses TRBV2 and TRBJ1-1; 7 bases are a match to TRBD1. Per the germline V gene, CDR1 is SNHLY and CDR2 is FYNNEI. The trim removed 6 bases at V and 0 bases at J, leaving 4 bases unmatched. The CDR3 covers 14 residues.

The V call is TRBV18, the J call TRBJ1-1; no firm D call. With 5 bases removed from V and 0 bases from J, the gap between germline ends came to 7 bases. The length of the CDR3 is 13 residues. Germline values: CDR1 KGHSH, CDR2 LQKENI. The CDR3 region has the DNA TGTGCCAGCTCAACCCACATGAACACTGAAGCTTTCTTT. Translation gives CASSTHMNTEAFF.

The chain joins TRBV13 to TRBJ2-1, with 15 bases aligning to TRBD2. Germline V gives CDR1 PRHDT, CDR2 FYEKMQ (reference sequence). The CDR3 covers 20 residues. V shed 2 bases, J shed 2 bases, and the junction held 10 bases outside the gene matches. The CDR3 loop reads CASSLYGRTSGRAAYNEQFF. CDR3 bases: TGTGCCAGCAGCTTATATGGGAGGACTAGCGGGAGGGCCGCCTACAATGAGCAGTTCTTC.

This clone occurred once. The V call is TRBV30, the J call TRBJ1-4; D is possibly TRBD1 (5 bases). Germline loops: CDR1 GTSNPN, CDR2 SVGIG (reference sequence). Trimming took off 2 bases at V and 10 bases at J, with 14 bases between the two ends. CDR3 size: 13 residues. CDR3 loop: CAWSYSGRVKLFF. The CDR3 DNA reads TGTGCCTGGAGTTACTCGGGGCGGGTAAAACTGTTTTTT.

The gene calls are TRBV7-6 and TRBJ1-1, with 7 bases that match TRBD1. The CDR3 has 14 amino acids. V shed 3 bases, J shed 2 bases, and the junction held 3 bases outside the gene matches. From germline, CDR1 is SGHVS and CDR2 FNYEAQ. This CDR3 is CASSLTGPNTEAFF. The CDR3 DNA is TGTGCCAGCAGCTTGACAGGGCCAAACACTGAAGCTTTCTTT.

The chain carries TRBV9 and TRBJ2-2; D unclear. CDR1 and CDR2 from the germline V gene are SGDLS and YYNGEE. V dropped 0 bases and J dropped 5 bases, with 8 bases sitting between them. The CDR3 runs to 14 residues. CDR3 in amino acids: CASSVGQRTGELFF. CDR3 nucleotide sequence: TGTGCCAGCAGCGTAGGGCAGCGAACCGGGGAGCTGTTTTTT.

The rearrangement joins TRBV27 to TRBJ2-7; no clear D. The CDR3 has 10 residues. Germline lookup yields CDR1 MNHEY and CDR2 SMNVEV (reference sequence). V dropped 7 bases and J dropped 5 bases, with 6 bases sitting between them. In DNA form, the CDR3 reads TGTGCCAGCAAACCCCACGAGCAGTACTTC. It codes for CASKPHEQYF.

V gene TRBV14 combines with J gene TRBJ2-7, with no clear D. Germline CDR1 is SGHDN and CDR2 is FVKESK. Trimming took 0 bases from V and 2 from J, leaving 11 bases between them. This CDR3 spans 15 amino acids. The CDR3 sequence is CASSQDTPLPYEQYF. CDR3 sequence (DNA): TGTGCCAGCAGCCAAGATACTCCTCTGCCCTACGAGCAGTACTTC.

J is TRBJ2-6 and V is TRBV5-8; tentative D call: TRBD1 (5 bases). V was shortened by 3 bases and J by 0 bases, with 7 bases between the two germline ends. CDR1 and CDR2 (germline): SGHTS, YDEGEE. The CDR3 runs 15 residues. The chain's CDR3 is CASSSQGSGANVLTF. DNA for the CDR3: TGTGCCAGCAGCTCTCAGGGCTCTGGGGCCAACGTCCTGACTTTC.

The chain recombines TRBV19 with TRBJ2-7, with D maybe TRBD2 (5 bases). The CDR3 contains 15 residues. The germline CDR1 and CDR2 sequences are LNHDA and SQIVND (reference sequence). V lost 3 bases and J lost 3, with 15 bases in between. CDR3 in DNA: TGTGCCAGTAGTATCTCCGGACTTCCAGGCTACGAGCAGTACTTC. This gives the protein CASSISGLPGYEQYF.